A single sample is the source of the 18 T cell receptor beta chains below, sequenced in a study of blood T cell repertoires in COVID-19. Measured with immunoSEQ multiplex PCR; TCRdb has only the in-frame clones, and not every one. The sample lists about 260,000 clones, about 91% seen once, with approximately 2.6% in the top ten. Sequenced material: peripheral blood. The receptors come from a young adult with COVID-19, enrolled during active disease.

This chain links TRBV29-1 with TRBJ2-2; TRBD2 matches 12 bases. The CDR3 is 13 amino acids. Germline V gene lookup returns CDR1 SQVTM and CDR2 ANQGSEA. V lost 6 bases to trimming and J lost 5 bases; unmatched junction nucleotides: 1. Here the CDR3 reads CSVGTSGTGELFF. For the CDR3, the DNA is TGCAGCGTCGGGACTAGCGGGACCGGGGAGCTGTTTTTT.

This chain connects TRBV6-1 to TRBJ1-1; D not certain. CDR3 length: 14 residues. From germline, CDR1 is MNHNS and CDR2 SASEGT. V was shortened by 1 base and J by 11 bases, with 17 bases between the two germline ends. The CDR3 protein is CASSEVREGLRAFF. CDR3 sequence (DNA): TGTGCCAGCAGTGAAGTACGCGAGGGTCTAAGGGCTTTCTTT.

This rearrangement joins TRBV13 to TRBJ2-3; perhaps TRBD2 as D (6 bases). This CDR3 comprises 15 residues. Trimming removed 8 bases at V and 6 bases at J, with 21 bases between. Germline assignment: CDR1 PRHDT and CDR2 FYEKMQ (reference sequence). The CDR3 spells CASGPRPGEVDTQYF. The CDR3, as DNA: TGTGCCAGCGGCCCCCGGCCCGGGGAGGTCGATACGCAGTATTTT.

The chain is built from TRBV25-1 and TRBJ1-5; 9 bases agree with TRBD1. This CDR3 contains 15 residues. The junction had 1 base not matched to a gene; V was cut back by 4 bases and J by 0 bases. From germline, CDR1 is MGHDK and CDR2 SYGVNS. The CDR3 DNA follows: TGTGCCAGCAGTGGACAGGGGGATAGCAATCAGCCCCAGCATTTT. Residues: CASSGQGDSNQPQHF.

This clone was recorded only once. The gene calls are TRBV2 and TRBJ1-2; 7 positions agree with TRBD1. This CDR3 spans 16 amino acids. Germline assignment: CDR1 SNHLY and CDR2 FYNNEI. After removal of 2 bases from V and 7 bases from J, the junction contained 13 bases not matched to a gene. The CDR3 region has the DNA TGTGCCAGCAGTGAACCCACCGGGACAGTGGAGGGTGGCTACACCTTC. Translated: CASSEPTGTVEGGYTF.

A remark on this clone: A junction end diverges from the germline sequence, so it may reflect a read error. The V call is TRBV20-1, the J call TRBJ1-2; possibly TRBD1 for D (6 bases). Germline V gene data show CDR1 as DFQATT and CDR2 as SNEGSKA (reference sequence). The CDR3 has 11 residues. The DNA for the CDR3 is TGCAGTGCTGTCGCGCAGGGGCCGTTTCCCTTC. Translating it yields CSAVAQGPFPF.

This chain connects TRBV19 to TRBJ1-5; possibly TRBD1 for D (6 bases). Between the trimmed V and J ends, which lost 6 bases and 1 base, there was a span of 13 bases. CDR1 LNHDA and CDR2 SQIVND come from the germline V gene (reference sequence). The CDR3 has 15 residues. The CDR3 region is CASRQGIESNQPQHF. CDR3 nucleotide sequence: TGTGCCAGTAGGCAGGGGATTGAAAGCAATCAGCCCCAGCATTTT.

The V and J genes are TRBV7-2 and TRBJ1-1; D call uncertain. CDR1 is SGHTA and CDR2 is FQGNSA in the germline V gene. V lost 1 base and J lost 8, with 8 bases in between. The CDR3 runs 12 residues. The CDR3 sequence: CASSLVWPEAFF. The CDR3 DNA reads TGTGCCAGCAGCTTAGTGTGGCCAGAAGCTTTCTTT.

The chain is built from TRBV24-1 and TRBJ2-1; D is ambiguous. V was trimmed by 5 bases and J by 0 bases, leaving 7 bases between them. CDR1 is KGHDR, CDR2 SFDVKD, per germline. This CDR3 is built from 14 residues. The CDR3: CATSGPGSYNEQFF. The CDR3 region has the DNA TGTGCCACCAGTGGACCGGGCTCCTACAATGAGCAGTTCTTC.

This sequence joins TRBV21-1 and TRBJ1-2; the DNA was not compared with TRBD1, the D call given in the table. TRBV21-1 is deemed a pseudogene. CDR3 length: 17 amino acids. CDR3: CASSTLTGTVYNYGYTF. CDR3 in DNA: TGTGCCAGCAGCACGCTGACCGGGACAGTCTATAACTATGGCTACACCTTC.

The chain carries TRBV6-5 and TRBJ1-2, with TRBD1 identical over 10 bases. Germline values: CDR1 MNHEY, CDR2 SVGAGI. V lost 8 bases and J lost 6; bases outside the gene matches: 3. This CDR3 has 12 residues. CDR3 residues: CASRTGGHGYTF. The DNA for the CDR3 is TGTGCCAGCCGGACAGGGGGACATGGCTACACCTTC.

V and J are TRBV10-1 and TRBJ2-5; D might be TRBD2 (6 bases). The CDR3 is 17 residues long. CDR1 WNHNN and CDR2 SYGVQD come from the germline V gene (reference sequence). V lost 6 bases, J lost 0 bases, and 20 bases lay in between. The CDR3 nucleotides read TGCGCCAGCAGCGGACCCCGGAGGGACCGGTACCAAGAGACCCAGTACTTC. It is translated as CASSGPRRDRYQETQYF.

The rearrangement joins TRBV20-1 to TRBJ2-1, with unresolved D. Looked up from germline, CDR1 is DFQATT and CDR2 is SNEGSKA (reference sequence). The V and J ends lost 5 bases and 15 bases respectively, with 17 bases between them. This CDR3 contains 11 residues. The CDR3 here is CSASLDVMGFF. CDR3 DNA: TGCAGTGCTTCCCTAGATGTTATGGGGTTCTTC.

The V and J genes are TRBV6-2 or TRBV6-3 and TRBJ2-1; D gene uncertain. The CDR3 totals 14 residues. V was trimmed by 7 bases and J by 5 bases, leaving 15 bases between them. Germline V gene lookup returns CDR1 MNHEY and CDR2 SVGEGT. The CDR3 nucleotides read TGTGCCAGCACCCCTCCCACGACACACAATGAGCAGTTCTTC. It specifies CASTPPTTHNEQFF.

The V gene is TRBV6-2 or TRBV6-3, the J gene TRBJ2-1, with TRBD1 matching over 9 bases. V gave up 5 bases and J gave up 8 bases; unmatched junction bases: 10. CDR1 MNHEY and CDR2 SVGEGT come from the germline V gene. The CDR3 totals 15 residues. CDR3 sequence (DNA): TGTGCCAGCAGTCCCTTTGGGACAGGGTTTCATGAGCAGTTCTTC. Translation gives CASSPFGTGFHEQFF.

This chain connects TRBV25-1 to TRBJ1-1; a weak D match, TRBD1 (5 bases). V shed 5 bases and J shed 0 bases, with 13 bases lying between them. CDR3 size: 15 residues. Germline CDR1 reads MGHDK; CDR2 reads SYGVNS. The CDR3 DNA reads TGTGCCAGCAGTTGGGGGGTGGGAGTGAACACTGAAGCTTTCTTT. It yields the protein CASSWGVGVNTEAFF.

The chain employs TRBV5-8 and TRBJ2-5; D perhaps matches TRBD2 (5 bases). The germline V gene has CDR1 SGHTS and CDR2 YDEGEE. Between the trimmed V and J ends, which lost 2 bases and 5 bases, there was a span of 10 bases. This CDR3 region has 13 residues. The chain's CDR3 is CASSFTGLETQYF. The DNA of the CDR3 is TGTGCCAGCAGCTTTACGGGGTTGGAGACCCAGTACTTC.

The V gene is TRBV19, the J gene TRBJ2-4; 8 nucleotides line up with TRBD2. Germline assignment: CDR1 LNHDA and CDR2 SQIVND (reference sequence). The CDR3 is 16 residues long. V gave up 2 bases and J gave up 0 bases; unmatched junction bases: 3. CDR3 bases: TGTGCCAGTAGTATACTAGCGGGTTTAGCCAAAAACATTCAGTACTTC. Its translation: CASSILAGLAKNIQYF.